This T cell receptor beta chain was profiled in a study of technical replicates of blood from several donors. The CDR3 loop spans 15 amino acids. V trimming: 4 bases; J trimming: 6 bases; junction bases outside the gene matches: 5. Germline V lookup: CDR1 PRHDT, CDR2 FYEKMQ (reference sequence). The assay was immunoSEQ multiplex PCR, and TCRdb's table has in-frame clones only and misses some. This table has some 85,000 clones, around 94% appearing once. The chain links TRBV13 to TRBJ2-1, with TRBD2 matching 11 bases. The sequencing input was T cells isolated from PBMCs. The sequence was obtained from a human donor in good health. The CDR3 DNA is TGTGCCAGCAGCTACCCCGGGACTAGCGGCAATGAGCAGTTCTTC. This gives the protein CASSYPGTSGNEQFF.